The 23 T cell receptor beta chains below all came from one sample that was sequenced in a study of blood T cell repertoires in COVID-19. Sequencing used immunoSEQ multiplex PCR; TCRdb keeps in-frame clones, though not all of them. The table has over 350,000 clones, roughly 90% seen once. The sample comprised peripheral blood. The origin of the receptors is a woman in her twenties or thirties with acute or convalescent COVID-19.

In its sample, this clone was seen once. CDR3 sequence reads: CASSVEVGPSYEQYF. DNA of the CDR3: TGTGCCAGCAGCGTAGAAGTGGGGCCCTCCTACGAGCAGTACTTC. The chain combines TRBV9 with TRBJ2-7; a possible D gene is TRBD1 (5 bases). The CDR3 is 15 residues long. The V gene's germline CDR1 is SGDLS and CDR2 YYNGEE. Trimming left V 0 bases short and J 0 bases short, with 10 bases between.

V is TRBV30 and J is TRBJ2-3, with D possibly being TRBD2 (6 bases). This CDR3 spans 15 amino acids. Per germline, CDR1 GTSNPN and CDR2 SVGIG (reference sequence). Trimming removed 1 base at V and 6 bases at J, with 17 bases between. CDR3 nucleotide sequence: TGTGCCTGGAGTGCCGGCTCACTAGCAGGGGATACGCAGTATTTT. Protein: CAWSAGSLAGDTQYF.

The CDR3 loop reads CASSLADRGNQPQHF. For the CDR3, the DNA is TGTGCCAGCAGCTTAGCAGACAGGGGAAATCAGCCCCAGCATTTT. V usage is TRBV7-6 and J usage is TRBJ1-5; 8 nucleotides match TRBD1. This CDR3 has 15 amino acids. V dropped 0 bases and J dropped 4; count of bases not matched to a gene: 2. Germline lookup yields CDR1 SGHVS and CDR2 FNYEAQ.

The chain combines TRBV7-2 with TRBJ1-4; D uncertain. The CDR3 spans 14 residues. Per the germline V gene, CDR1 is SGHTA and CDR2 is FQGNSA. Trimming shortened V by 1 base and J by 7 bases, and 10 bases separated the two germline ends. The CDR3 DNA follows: TGTGCCAGCAGCTTAGGTTCCGGTTCTGAAAAACTGTTTTTT. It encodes CASSLGSGSEKLFF. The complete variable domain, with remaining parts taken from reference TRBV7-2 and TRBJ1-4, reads GAGVSQSPSNKVTEKGKDVELRCDPISGHTALYWYRQSLGQGLEFLIYFQGNSAPDKSGLPSDRFSAERTGGSVSTLTIQRTQQEDSAVYLCASSLGSGSEKLFFGSGTQLSVL.

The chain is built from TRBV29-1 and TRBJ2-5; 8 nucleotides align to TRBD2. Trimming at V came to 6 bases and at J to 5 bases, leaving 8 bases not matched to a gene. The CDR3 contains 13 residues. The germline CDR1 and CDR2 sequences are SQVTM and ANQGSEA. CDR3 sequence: CSVGSGGRETQYF. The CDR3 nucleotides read TGCAGCGTGGGGAGCGGCGGGAGGGAGACCCAGTACTTC.

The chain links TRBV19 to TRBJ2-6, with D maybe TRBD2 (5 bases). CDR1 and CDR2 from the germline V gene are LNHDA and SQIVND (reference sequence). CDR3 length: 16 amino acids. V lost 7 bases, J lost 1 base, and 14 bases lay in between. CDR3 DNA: TGTGCCAGTATGAATCTGTCGGGGTCTGGGGCCAACGTCCTGACTTTC. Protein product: CASMNLSGSGANVLTF.

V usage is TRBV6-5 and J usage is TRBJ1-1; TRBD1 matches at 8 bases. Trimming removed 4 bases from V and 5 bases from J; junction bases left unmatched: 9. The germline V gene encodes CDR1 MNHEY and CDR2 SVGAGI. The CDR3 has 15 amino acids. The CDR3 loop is CASSSPGGIRTEAFF. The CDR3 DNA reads TGTGCCAGCAGTTCGCCAGGGGGCATAAGGACTGAAGCTTTCTTT.

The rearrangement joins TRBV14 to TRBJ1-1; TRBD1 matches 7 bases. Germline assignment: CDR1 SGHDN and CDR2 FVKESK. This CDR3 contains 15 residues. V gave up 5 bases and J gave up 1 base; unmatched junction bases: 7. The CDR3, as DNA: TGTGCCAGCAGCGAACGACAGGGACAGAACACTGAAGCTTTCTTT. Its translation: CASSERQGQNTEAFF.

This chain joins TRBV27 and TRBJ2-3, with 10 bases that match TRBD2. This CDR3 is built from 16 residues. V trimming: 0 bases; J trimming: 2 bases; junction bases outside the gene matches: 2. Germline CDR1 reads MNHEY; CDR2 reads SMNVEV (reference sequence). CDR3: CASSLSLAGHTDTQYF. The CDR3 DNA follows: TGTGCCAGCAGTTTATCACTAGCGGGGCACACAGATACGCAGTATTTT.

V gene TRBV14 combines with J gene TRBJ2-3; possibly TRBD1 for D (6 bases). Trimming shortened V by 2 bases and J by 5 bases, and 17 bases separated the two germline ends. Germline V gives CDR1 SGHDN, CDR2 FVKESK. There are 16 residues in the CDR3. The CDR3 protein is CASSQTGQWVLDTQYF. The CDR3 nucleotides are TGTGCCAGCAGCCAAACAGGGCAATGGGTCCTAGATACGCAGTATTTT.

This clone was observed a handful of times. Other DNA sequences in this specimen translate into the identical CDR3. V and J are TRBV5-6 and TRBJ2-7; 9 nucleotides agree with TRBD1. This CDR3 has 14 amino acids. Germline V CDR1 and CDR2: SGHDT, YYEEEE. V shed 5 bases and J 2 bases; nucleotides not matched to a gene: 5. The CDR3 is CASSPGTGTYEQYF. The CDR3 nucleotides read TGTGCCAGCAGTCCCGGGACAGGGACCTACGAGCAGTACTTC.

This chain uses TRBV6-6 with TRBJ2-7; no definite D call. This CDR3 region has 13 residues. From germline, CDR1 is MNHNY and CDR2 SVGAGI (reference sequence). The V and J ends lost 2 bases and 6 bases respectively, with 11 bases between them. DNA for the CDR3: TGTGCCAGCAGTTACCTCTCAGTGCTCGAGCAGTACTTC. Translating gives CASSYLSVLEQYF.

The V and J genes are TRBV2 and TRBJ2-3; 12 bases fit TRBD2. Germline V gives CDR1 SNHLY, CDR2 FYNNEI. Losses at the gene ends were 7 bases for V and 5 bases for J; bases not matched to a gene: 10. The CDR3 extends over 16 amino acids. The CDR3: CASKPSGGALGDTQYF. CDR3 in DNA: TGTGCCAGCAAGCCTAGCGGGGGGGCTTTGGGAGATACGCAGTATTTT.

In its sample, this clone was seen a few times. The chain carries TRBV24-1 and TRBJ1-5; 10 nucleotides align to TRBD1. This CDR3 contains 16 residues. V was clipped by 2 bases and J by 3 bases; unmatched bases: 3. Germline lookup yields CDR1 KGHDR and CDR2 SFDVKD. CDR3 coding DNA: TGTGCCACCAGTGATTCAGGGACAGGGGACAATCAGCCCCAGCATTTT. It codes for CATSDSGTGDNQPQHF.

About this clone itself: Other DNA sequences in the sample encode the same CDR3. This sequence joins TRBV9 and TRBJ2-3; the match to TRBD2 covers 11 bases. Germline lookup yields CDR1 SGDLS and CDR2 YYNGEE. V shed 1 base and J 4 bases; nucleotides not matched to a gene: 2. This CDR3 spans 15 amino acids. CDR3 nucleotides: TGTGCCAGCAGCGTACTAGCGGGGGGTGCAGATACGCAGTATTTT. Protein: CASSVLAGGADTQYF.

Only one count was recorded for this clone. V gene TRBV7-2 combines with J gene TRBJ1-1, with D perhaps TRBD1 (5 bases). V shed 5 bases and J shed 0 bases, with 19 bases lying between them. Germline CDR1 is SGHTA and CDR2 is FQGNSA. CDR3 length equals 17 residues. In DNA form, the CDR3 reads TGTGCCAGCAGCCCTTTAAGGGCAGGGCCCCTGAACACTGAAGCTTTCTTT. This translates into CASSPLRAGPLNTEAFF.

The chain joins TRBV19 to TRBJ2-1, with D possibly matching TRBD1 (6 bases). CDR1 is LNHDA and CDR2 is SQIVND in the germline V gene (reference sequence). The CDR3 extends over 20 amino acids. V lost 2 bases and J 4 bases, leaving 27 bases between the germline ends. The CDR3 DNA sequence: TGTGCCAGTAGTATAAGTCCAGGGGATTTTTTCGGATTTGGATACAATGAGCAGTTCTTC. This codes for CASSISPGDFFGFGYNEQFF.

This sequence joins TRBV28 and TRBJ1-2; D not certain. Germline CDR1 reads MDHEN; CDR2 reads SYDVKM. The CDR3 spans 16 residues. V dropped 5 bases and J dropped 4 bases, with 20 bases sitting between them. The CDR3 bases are TGTGCCAGCAGTCCGCGGGCGGGTGGGGTTGCCTATGGCTACACCTTC. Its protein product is CASSPRAGGVAYGYTF.

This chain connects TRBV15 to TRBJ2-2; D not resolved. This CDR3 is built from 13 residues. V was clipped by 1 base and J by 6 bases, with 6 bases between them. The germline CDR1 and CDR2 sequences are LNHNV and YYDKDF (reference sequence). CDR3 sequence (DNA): TGTGCCACCAGCAGAGCTGGGCCCGGGGAGCTGTTTTTT. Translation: CATSRAGPGELFF.

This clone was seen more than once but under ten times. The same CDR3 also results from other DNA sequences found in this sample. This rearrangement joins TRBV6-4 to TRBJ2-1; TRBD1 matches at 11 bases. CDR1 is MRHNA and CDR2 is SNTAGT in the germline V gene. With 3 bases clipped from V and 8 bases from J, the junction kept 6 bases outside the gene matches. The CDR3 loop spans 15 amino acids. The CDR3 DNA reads TGTGCCAGCAGTGATTCCGGGACAGGGGGGGATGAGCAGTTCTTC. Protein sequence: CASSDSGTGGDEQFF.

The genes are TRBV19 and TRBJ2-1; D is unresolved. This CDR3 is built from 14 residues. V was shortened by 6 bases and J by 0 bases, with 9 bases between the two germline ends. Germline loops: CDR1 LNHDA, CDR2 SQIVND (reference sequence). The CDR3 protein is CASSPGSSYNEQFF. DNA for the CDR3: TGTGCCAGTAGCCCAGGAAGCTCCTACAATGAGCAGTTCTTC.

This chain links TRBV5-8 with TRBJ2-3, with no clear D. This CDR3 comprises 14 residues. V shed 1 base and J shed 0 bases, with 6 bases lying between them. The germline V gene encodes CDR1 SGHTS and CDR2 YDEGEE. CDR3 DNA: TGTGCCAGCAGCTTGCCGGTGAGCACAGATACGCAGTATTTT. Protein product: CASSLPVSTDTQYF.

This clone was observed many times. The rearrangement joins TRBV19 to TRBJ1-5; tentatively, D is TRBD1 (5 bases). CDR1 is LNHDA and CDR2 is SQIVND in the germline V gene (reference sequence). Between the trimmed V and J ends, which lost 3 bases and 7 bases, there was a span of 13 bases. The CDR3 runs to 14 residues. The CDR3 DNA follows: TGTGCCAGTAGTATTAAGCAGGGCCCCCAGCCCCAGCATTTT. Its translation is CASSIKQGPQPQHF.